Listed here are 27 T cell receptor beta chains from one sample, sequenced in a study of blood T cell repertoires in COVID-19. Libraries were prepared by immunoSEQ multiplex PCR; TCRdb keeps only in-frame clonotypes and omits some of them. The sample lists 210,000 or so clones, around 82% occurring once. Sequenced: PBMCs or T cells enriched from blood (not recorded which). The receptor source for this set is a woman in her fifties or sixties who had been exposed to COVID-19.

The DNA for the CDR3 is TGTGCCAGCAGCTTCGGAGGGGCGCCCATGAACACTGAAGCTTTCTTT. This translates into CASSFGGAPMNTEAFF. The rearrangement uses TRBV5-4 and TRBJ1-1, with D possibly being TRBD1 (5 bases). Germline V gene sequence: CDR1 SGHNT, CDR2 YYREEE (reference sequence). V lost 2 bases, J lost 0 bases, and 14 bases lay in between. The CDR3 spans 16 residues.

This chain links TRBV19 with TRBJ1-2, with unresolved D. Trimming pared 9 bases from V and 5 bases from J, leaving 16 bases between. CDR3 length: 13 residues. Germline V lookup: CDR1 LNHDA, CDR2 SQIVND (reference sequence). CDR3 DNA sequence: TGTGCCAGCACCGACAAGCAATTTTATGGCTACACCTTC. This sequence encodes CASTDKQFYGYTF.

The CDR3 nucleotides are TGCGCCAGCAGCCAAAATAACAGGGGTCCTAATTCACCCCTCCACTTT. Its translation is CASSQNNRGPNSPLHF. J is TRBJ1-6 and V is TRBV4-1, with TRBD1 matching 7 bases. The CDR3 length is 16 residues. Germline V gene lookup returns CDR1 MGHRA and CDR2 YSYEKL. V trimming: 2 bases; J trimming: 6 bases; junction bases outside the gene matches: 7.

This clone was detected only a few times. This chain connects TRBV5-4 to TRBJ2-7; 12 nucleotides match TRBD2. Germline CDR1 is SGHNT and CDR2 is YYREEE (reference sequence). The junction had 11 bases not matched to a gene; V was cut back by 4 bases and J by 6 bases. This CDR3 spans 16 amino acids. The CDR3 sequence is CASSDRTSGAAGEQYF. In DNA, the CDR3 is TGTGCCAGCAGCGACCGGACTAGCGGGGCCGCGGGCGAGCAGTACTTC.

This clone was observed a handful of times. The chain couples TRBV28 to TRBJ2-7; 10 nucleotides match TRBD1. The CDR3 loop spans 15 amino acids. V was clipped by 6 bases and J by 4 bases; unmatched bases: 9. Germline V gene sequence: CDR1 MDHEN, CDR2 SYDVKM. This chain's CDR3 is CASSKPGQGKYEQYF. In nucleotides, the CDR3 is TGTGCCAGCAGCAAACCGGGACAGGGGAAGTACGAGCAGTACTTC.

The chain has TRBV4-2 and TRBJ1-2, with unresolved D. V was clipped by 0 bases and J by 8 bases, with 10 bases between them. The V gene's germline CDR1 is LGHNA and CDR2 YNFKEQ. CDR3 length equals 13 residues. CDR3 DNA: TGTGCCAGCAGCCAAGACCAAGTAAGCGGCTACACCTTC. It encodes CASSQDQVSGYTF.

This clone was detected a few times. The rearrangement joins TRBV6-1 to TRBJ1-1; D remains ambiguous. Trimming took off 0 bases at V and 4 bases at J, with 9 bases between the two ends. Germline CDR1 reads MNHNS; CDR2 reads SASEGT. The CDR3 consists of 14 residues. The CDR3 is CASSEARALTEAFF. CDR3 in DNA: TGTGCCAGCAGTGAAGCGAGGGCGCTCACTGAAGCTTTCTTT.

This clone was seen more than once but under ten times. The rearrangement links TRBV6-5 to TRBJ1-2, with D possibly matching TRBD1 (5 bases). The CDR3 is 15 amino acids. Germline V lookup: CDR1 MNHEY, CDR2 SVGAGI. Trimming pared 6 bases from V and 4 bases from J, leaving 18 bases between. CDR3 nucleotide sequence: TGTGCCAGCAGCCTGGTTGGGACGGGGGTCTATGGCTACACCTTC. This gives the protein CASSLVGTGVYGYTF.

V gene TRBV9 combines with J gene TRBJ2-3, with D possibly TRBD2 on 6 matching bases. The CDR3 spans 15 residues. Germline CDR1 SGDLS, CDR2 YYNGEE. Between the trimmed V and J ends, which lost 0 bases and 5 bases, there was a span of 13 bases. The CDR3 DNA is TGTGCCAGCAGCGTAGAGACGGGGGTGAGAGATACGCAGTATTTT. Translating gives CASSVETGVRDTQYF.

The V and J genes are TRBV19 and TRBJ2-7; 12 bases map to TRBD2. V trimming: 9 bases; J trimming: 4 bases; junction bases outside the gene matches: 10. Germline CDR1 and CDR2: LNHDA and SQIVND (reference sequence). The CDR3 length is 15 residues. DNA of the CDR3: TGTGCCAGCGCAGGCTGGACTAGCGGGGATTACGAGCAGTACTTC. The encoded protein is CASAGWTSGDYEQYF.

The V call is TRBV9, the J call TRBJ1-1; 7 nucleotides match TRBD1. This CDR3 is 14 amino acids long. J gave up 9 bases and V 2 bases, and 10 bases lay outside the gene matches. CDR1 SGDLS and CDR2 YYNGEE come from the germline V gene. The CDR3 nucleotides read TGTGCCAGCAGCGTCTCAGGGGGAGAAACACAAGCTTTCTTT. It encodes CASSVSGGETQAFF.

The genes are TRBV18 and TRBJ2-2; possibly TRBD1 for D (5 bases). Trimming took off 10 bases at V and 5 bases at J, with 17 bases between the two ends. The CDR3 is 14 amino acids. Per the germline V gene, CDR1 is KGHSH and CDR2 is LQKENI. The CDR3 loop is CATHPDIRTGELFF. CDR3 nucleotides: TGTGCCACGCACCCGGACATACGGACCGGGGAGCTGTTTTTT.

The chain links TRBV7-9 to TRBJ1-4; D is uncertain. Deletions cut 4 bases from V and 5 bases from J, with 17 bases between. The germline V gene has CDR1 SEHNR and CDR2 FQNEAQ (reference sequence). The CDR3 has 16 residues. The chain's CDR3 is CASSSPFSVQNEKLFF. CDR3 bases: TGTGCCAGCAGCTCACCCTTCTCGGTGCAAAATGAAAAACTGTTTTTT.

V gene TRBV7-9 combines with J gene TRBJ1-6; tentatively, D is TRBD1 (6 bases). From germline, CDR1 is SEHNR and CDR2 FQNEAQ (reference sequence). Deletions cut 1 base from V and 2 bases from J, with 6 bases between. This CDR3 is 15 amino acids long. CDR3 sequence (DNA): TGTGCCAGCAGCTTAGAGGGGGCCTATAATTCACCCCTCCACTTT. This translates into CASSLEGAYNSPLHF.

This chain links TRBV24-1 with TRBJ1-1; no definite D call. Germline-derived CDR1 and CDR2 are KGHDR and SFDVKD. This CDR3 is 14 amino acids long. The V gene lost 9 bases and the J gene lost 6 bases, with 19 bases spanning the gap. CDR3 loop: CATQSGNGLSEAFF. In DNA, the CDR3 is TGTGCCACCCAATCGGGAAACGGGTTGTCTGAAGCTTTCTTT.

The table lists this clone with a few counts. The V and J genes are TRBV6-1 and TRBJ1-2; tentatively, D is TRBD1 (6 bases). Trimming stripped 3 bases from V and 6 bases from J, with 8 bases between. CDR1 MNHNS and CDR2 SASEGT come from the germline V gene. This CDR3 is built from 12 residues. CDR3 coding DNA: TGTGCCAGCAGTGACAGGGGCAATGGCTACACCTTC. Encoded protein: CASSDRGNGYTF.

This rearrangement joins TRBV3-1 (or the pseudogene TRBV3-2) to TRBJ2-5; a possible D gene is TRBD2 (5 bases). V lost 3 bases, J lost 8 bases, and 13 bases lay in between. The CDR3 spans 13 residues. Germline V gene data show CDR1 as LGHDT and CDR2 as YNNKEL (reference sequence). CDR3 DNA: TGTGCCAGCAGCCAGGGCCTAGGGAGAACCCAGTACTTC. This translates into CASSQGLGRTQYF.

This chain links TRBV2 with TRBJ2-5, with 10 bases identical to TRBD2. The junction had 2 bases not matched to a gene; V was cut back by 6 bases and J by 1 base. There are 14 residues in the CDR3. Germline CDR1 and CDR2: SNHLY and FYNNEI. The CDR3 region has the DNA TGTGCCAGCAGGTCTAGCGGGGGCCAAGAGACCCAGTACTTC. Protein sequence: CASRSSGGQETQYF.

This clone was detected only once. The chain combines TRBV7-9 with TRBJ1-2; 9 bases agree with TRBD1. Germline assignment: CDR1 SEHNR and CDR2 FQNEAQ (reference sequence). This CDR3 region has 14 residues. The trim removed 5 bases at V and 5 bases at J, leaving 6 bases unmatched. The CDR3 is CASSRGTGNYGYTF. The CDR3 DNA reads TGTGCCAGCAGCAGGGGGACAGGGAATTATGGCTACACCTTC.

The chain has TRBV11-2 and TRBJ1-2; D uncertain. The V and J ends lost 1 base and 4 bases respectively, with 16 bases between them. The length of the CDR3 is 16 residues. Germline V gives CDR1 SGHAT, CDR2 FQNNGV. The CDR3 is CASSLGGGRPFYGYTF. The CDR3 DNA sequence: TGTGCCAGCAGCTTAGGGGGTGGGAGGCCCTTCTATGGCTACACCTTC.

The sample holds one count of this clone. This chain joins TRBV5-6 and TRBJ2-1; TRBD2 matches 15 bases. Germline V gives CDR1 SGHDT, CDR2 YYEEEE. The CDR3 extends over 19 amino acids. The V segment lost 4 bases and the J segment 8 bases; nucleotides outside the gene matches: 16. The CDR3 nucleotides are TGTGCCAGCAGCGACGGACTAGCGGGGGGGAAGATTTTAGTCGATGAGCAGTTCTTC. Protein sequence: CASSDGLAGGKILVDEQFF.

In DNA, the CDR3 is TGTGCCAGTTCGAAGGACAGAAGAAACACCATATATTTT. It is translated as CASSKDRRNTIYF. The rearrangement uses TRBV7-2 and TRBJ1-3; maybe TRBD1 (6 bases). Germline values: CDR1 SGHTA, CDR2 FQGNSA. The CDR3 spans 13 residues. Trimming took off 9 bases at V and 5 bases at J, with 14 bases between the two ends.

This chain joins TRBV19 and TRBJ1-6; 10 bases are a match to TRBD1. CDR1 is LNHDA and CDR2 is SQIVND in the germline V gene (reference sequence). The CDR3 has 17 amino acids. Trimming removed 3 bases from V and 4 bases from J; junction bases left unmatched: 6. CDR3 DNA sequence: TGTGCCAGTAGTATCGGACAGGGGGGGACTTATAATTCACCCCTCCACTTT. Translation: CASSIGQGGTYNSPLHF. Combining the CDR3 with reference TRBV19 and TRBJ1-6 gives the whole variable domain DGGITQSPKYLFRKEGQNVTLSCEQNLNHDAMYWYRQDPGQGLRLIYYSQIVNDFQKGDIAEGYSVSREKKESFPLTVTSAQKNPTAFYLCASSIGQGGTYNSPLHFGNGTRLTVT.

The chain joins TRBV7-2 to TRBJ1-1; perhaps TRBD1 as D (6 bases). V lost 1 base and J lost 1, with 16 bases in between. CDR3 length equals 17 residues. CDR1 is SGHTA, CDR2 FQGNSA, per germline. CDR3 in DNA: TGTGCCAGCAGCTTAGATCGGCTGCCGGGACAGAACACTGAAGCTTTCTTT. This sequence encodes CASSLDRLPGQNTEAFF.

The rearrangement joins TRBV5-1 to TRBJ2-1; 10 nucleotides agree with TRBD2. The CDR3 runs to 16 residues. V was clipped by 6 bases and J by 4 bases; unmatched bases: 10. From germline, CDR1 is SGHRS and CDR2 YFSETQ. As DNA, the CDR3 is TGCGCCAGCAACCTACTAGCGGGGAAAATATACAATGAGCAGTTCTTC. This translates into CASNLLAGKIYNEQFF. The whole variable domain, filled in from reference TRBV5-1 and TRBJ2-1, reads KAGVTQTPRYLIKTRGQQVTLSCSPISGHRSVSWYQQTPGQGLQFLFEYFSETQRNKGNFPGRFSGRQFSNSRSEMNVSTLELGDSALYLCASNLLAGKIYNEQFFGPGTRLTVL.

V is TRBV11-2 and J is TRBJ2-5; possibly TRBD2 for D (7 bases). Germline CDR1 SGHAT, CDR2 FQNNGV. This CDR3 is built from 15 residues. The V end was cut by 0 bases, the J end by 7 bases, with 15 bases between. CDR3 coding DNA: TGTGCCAGCAGCTTAGAGGGCGGGGGCGCGGGGACCCAGTACTTC. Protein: CASSLEGGGAGTQYF.

The DNA for the CDR3 is TGTGCCAGCAGCTTAATGAAGGGGGCTGGCATTGAAGCTTTCTTT. Amino acid sequence: CASSLMKGAGIEAFF. This rearrangement joins TRBV7-9 to TRBJ1-1; 7 bases are a match to TRBD1. Germline values: CDR1 SEHNR, CDR2 FQNEAQ (reference sequence). V lost 2 bases to trimming and J lost 7 bases; unmatched junction nucleotides: 10. The CDR3 covers 15 residues.